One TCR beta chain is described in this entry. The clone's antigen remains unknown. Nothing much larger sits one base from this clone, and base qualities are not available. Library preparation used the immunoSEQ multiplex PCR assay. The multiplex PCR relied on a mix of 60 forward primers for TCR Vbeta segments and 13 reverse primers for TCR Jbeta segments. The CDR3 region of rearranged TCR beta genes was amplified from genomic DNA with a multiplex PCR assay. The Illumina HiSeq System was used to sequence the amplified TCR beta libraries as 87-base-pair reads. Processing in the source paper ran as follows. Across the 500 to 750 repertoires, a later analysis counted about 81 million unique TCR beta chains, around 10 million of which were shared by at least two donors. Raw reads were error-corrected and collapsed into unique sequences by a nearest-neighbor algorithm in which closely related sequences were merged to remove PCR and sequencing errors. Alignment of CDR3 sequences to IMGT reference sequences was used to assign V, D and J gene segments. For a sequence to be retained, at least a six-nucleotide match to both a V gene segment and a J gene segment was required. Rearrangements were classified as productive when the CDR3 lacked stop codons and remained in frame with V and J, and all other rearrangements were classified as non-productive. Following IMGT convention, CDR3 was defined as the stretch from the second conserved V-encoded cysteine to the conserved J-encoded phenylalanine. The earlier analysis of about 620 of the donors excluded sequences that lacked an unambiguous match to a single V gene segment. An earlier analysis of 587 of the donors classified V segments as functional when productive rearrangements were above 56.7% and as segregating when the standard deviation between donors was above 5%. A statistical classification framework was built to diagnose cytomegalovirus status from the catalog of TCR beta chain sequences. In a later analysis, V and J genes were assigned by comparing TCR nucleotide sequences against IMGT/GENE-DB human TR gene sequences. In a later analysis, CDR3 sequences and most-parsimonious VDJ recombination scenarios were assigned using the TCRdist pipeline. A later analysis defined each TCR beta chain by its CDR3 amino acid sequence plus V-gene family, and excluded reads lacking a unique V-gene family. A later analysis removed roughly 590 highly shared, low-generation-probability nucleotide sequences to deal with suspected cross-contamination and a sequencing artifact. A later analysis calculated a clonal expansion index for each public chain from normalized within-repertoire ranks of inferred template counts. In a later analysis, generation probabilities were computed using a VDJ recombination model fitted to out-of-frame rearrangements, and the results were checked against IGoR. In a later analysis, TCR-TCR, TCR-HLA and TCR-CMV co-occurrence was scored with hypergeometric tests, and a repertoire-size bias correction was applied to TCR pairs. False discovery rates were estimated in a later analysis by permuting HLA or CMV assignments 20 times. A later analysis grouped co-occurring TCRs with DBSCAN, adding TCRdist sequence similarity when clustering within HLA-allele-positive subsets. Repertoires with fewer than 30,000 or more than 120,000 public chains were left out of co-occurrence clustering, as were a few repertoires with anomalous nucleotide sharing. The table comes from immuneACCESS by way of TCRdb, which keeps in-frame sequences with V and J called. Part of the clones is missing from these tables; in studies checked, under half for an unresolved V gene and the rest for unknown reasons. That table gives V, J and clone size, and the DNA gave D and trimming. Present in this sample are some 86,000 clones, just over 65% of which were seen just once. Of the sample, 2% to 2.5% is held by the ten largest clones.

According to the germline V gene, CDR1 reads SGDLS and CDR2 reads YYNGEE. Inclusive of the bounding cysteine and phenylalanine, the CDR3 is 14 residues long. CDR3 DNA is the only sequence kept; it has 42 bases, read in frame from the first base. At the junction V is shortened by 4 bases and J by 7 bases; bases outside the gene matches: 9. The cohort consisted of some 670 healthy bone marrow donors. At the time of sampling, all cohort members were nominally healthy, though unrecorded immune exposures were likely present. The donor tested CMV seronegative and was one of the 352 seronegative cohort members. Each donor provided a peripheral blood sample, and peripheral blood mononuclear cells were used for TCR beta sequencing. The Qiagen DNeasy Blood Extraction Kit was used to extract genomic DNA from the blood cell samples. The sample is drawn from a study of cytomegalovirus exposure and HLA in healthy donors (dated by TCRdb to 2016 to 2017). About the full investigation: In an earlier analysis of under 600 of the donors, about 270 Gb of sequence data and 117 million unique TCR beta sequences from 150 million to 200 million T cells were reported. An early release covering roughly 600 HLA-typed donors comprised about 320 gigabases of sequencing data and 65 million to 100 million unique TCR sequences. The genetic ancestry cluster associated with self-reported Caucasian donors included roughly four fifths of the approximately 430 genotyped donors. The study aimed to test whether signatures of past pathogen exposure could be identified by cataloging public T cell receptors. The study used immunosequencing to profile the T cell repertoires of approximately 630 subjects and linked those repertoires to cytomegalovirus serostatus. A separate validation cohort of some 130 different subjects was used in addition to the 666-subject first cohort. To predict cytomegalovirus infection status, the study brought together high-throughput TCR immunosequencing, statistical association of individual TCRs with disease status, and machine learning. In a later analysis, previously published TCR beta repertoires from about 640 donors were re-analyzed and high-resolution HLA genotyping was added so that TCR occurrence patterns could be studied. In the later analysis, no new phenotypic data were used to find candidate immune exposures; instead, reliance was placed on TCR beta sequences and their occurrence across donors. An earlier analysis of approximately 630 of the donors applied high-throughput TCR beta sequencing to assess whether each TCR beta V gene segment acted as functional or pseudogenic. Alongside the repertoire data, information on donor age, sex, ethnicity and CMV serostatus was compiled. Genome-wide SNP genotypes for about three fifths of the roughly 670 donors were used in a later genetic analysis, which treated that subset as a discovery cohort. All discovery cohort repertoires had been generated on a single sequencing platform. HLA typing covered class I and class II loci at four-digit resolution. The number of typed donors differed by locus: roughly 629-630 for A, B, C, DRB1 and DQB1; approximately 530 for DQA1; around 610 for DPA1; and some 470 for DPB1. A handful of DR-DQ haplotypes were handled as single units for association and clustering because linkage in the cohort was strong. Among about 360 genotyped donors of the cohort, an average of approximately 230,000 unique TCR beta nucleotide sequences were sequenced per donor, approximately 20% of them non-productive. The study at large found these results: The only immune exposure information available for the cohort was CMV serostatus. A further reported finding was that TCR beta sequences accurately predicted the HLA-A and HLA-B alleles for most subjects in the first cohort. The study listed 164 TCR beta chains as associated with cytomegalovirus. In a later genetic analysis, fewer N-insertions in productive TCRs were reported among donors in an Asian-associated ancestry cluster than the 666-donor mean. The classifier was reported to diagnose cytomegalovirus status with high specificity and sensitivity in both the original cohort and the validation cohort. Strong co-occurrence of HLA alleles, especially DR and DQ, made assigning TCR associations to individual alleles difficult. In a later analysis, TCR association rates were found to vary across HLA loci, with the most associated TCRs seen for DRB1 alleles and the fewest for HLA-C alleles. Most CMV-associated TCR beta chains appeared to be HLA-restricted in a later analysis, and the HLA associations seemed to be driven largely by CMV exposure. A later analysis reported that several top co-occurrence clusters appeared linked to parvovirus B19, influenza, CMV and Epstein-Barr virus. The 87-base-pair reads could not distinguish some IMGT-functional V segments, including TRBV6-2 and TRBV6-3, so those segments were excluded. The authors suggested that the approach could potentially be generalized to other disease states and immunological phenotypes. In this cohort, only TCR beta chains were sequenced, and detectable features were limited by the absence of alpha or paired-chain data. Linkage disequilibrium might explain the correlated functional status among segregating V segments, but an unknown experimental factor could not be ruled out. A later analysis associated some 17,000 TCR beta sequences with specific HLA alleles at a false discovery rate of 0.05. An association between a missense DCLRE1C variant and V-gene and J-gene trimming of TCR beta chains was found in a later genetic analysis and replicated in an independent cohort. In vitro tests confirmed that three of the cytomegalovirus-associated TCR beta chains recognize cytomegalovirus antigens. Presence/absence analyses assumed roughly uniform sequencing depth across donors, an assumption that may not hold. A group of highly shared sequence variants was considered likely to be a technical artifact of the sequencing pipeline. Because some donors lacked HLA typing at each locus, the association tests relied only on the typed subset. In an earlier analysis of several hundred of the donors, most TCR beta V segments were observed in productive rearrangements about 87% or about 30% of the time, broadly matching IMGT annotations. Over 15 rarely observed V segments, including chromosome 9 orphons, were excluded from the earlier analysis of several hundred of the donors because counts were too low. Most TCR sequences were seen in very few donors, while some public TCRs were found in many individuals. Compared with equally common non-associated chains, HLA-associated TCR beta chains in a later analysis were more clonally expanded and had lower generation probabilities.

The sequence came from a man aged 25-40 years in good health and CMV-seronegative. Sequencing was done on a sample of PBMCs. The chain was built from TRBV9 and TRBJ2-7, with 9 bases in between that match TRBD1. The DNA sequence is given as TGTGCCAGCAGCCCCCGGACAGGGACAGGGGAGCAGTACTTC. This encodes CASSPRTGTGEQYF.